The 30 T cell receptor beta chains below all came from one sample that was sequenced in a study of blood T cell repertoires in COVID-19. Sequencing was performed with immunoSEQ multiplex PCR; in TCRdb, only in-frame clones are kept and a portion is missing. The sample has some 300,000 clones, around 91% seen once; the top ten hold 8% to 10%. Sequenced: PBMCs or T cells enriched from blood (not recorded which). Source of these receptors: a middle-aged woman who had recovered from COVID-19.

CDR3 sequence (DNA): TGTGCCAGCAGCCCGAGTAAGGGGGGGCACGGGGAGCTGTTTTTT. Encoded protein: CASSPSKGGHGELFF. The rearrangement uses TRBV7-2 and TRBJ2-2; weak D call: TRBD2 (7 bases). V lost 5 bases and J 7 bases, leaving 17 bases between the germline ends. Germline-derived CDR1 and CDR2 are SGHTA and FQGNSA. CDR3 length equals 15 residues.

The rearrangement uses TRBV5-8 and TRBJ2-5, with D tentatively TRBD1 (6 bases). The CDR3 runs to 13 residues. Looked up from germline, CDR1 is SGHTS and CDR2 is YDEGEE. The V end was cut by 5 bases, the J end by 6 bases, with 14 bases between. The DNA for the CDR3 is TGTGCCAGCAGTCCACTCAGGGGAAAGACCCAGTACTTC. Protein: CASSPLRGKTQYF.

As concerns this clone: Other DNA sequences in this specimen translate into the identical CDR3. The rearrangement links TRBV29-1 to TRBJ2-7; 8 bases are a match to TRBD2. The CDR3 is 13 residues long. V dropped 4 bases and J dropped 1; count of bases not matched to a gene: 3. CDR1 and CDR2 (germline): SQVTM, ANQGSEA. The CDR3 DNA follows: TGCAGCGTTGGAAGCGGGGGTTCCTACGAGCAGTACTTC. It specifies CSVGSGGSYEQYF.

V is TRBV2 and J is TRBJ2-7; TRBD2 aligns across 10 bases. CDR1 SNHLY and CDR2 FYNNEI come from the germline V gene. The CDR3 consists of 13 residues. V lost 6 bases and J lost 5; bases outside the gene matches: 4. CDR3 nucleotide sequence: TGTGCCAGCAGACTAGCGGGGCGGAACGAGCAGTACTTC. As protein: CASRLAGRNEQYF.

The J gene is TRBJ1-4, the V gene TRBV19, with D perhaps TRBD1 (6 bases). CDR3 length: 12 residues. V lost 8 bases and J lost 8, with 12 bases in between. Germline V lookup: CDR1 LNHDA, CDR2 SQIVND (reference sequence). CDR3 bases: TGTGCCAGTTCGAGACAGGAGGAAAAACTGTTTTTT. Protein: CASSRQEEKLFF.

V usage is TRBV30 and J usage is TRBJ2-5; TRBD2 is a possible D gene (5 bases). With 0 bases removed from V and 6 bases from J, the gap between germline ends came to 14 bases. CDR1 is GTSNPN and CDR2 is SVGIG in the germline V gene (reference sequence). The CDR3 contains 14 residues. The CDR3 sequence is CAWSVMRANQTQYF. For the CDR3, the DNA is TGTGCCTGGAGTGTAATGCGGGCTAATCAGACCCAGTACTTC.

The chain has TRBV19 and TRBJ1-6, with D possibly TRBD1 on 6 matching bases. With 0 bases removed from V and 4 bases from J, the gap between germline ends came to 10 bases. Germline V lookup: CDR1 LNHDA, CDR2 SQIVND (reference sequence). The CDR3 loop spans 16 amino acids. This chain's CDR3 is CASSIDGQPYNSPLHF. The CDR3 DNA reads TGTGCCAGTAGTATAGATGGACAGCCTTATAATTCACCCCTCCACTTT.

J is TRBJ1-5 and V is TRBV30, with TRBD1 matching over 8 bases. V gave up 2 bases and J gave up 4 bases; unmatched junction bases: 13. There are 17 residues in the CDR3. Germline CDR1 is GTSNPN and CDR2 is SVGIG (reference sequence). Written as DNA, the CDR3 is TGTGCCTGGAGTTTAGATCGGACAGGGAGATGGAATCAGCCCCAGCATTTT. Its translation is CAWSLDRTGRWNQPQHF.

In nucleotides, the CDR3 is TGTGCCAGCAGCCCCAGCGGGGCCAGCTACGAGCAGTACTTC. Residues: CASSPSGASYEQYF. The chain has TRBV11-2 and TRBJ2-7; 7 bases are shared with TRBD2. The CDR3 spans 14 residues. CDR1 and CDR2 (germline): SGHAT, FQNNGV. J lost 3 bases, V lost 5 bases, and 7 bases had no gene match.

This clone showed up just once. The chain couples TRBV14 to TRBJ2-5, with D possibly matching TRBD1 (5 bases). This CDR3 is built from 16 residues. Trimming left V 1 base short and J 0 bases short, with 12 bases between. Looked up from germline, CDR1 is SGHDN and CDR2 is FVKESK. CDR3 bases: TGTGCCAGCAGCCAAGTCGCAGGGAATTACCAAGAGACCCAGTACTTC. Translated, it gives CASSQVAGNYQETQYF.

The chain carries TRBV29-1 and TRBJ2-1, with TRBD2 as a possible D gene (5 bases). The CDR3 is 15 residues long. Deletions cut 1 base from V and 2 bases from J, with 12 bases between. The germline V gene encodes CDR1 SQVTM and CDR2 ANQGSEA. The CDR3 nucleotides are TGCAGCGTTGAAGCCGGGCGGAGGACCTACAATGAGCAGTTCTTC. It yields the protein CSVEAGRRTYNEQFF.

CDR3 nucleotide sequence: TGTGCCTGGAGACAGGGCTACGAGCAGTACTTC. This translates into CAWRQGYEQYF. The J gene is TRBJ2-7, the V gene TRBV30, with a possible D match to TRBD1 (6 bases). Trimming left V 3 bases short and J 3 bases short, with 6 bases between. Germline V gene lookup returns CDR1 GTSNPN and CDR2 SVGIG (reference sequence). This CDR3 is built from 11 residues.

The gene calls are TRBV9 and TRBJ2-7; 7 positions agree with TRBD1. CDR3 length: 15 amino acids. Germline CDR1 is SGDLS and CDR2 is YYNGEE. V was pared by 0 bases and J by 11 bases, with 14 bases of the junction left unmatched. This chain's CDR3 is CASSVGGDSWDRKYF. CDR3 bases: TGTGCCAGCAGCGTAGGAGGGGATTCTTGGGACAGAAAGTACTTC.

This chain uses TRBV28 with TRBJ1-2; D ambiguous. This CDR3 is 17 amino acids long. V was pared by 2 bases and J by 1 base, with 17 bases between. Germline V CDR1 and CDR2: MDHEN, SYDVKM. In DNA, the CDR3 is TGTGCCAGCAGTTTAACCCCCGGCGGAACCCTTAACTATGGCTACACCTTC. Translation gives CASSLTPGGTLNYGYTF.

The chain links TRBV30 to TRBJ2-1, with 13 bases lining up with TRBD2. J gave up 8 bases and V 3 bases, and 7 bases lay outside the gene matches. Germline V gives CDR1 GTSNPN, CDR2 SVGIG (reference sequence). The CDR3 contains 15 residues. The CDR3 DNA is TGTGCCTGGAGCCTGGGACTAGCGGGATTGGATGAGCAGTTCTTC. This translates into CAWSLGLAGLDEQFF.

V and J are TRBV7-3 and TRBJ2-3; D ambiguous. The germline gives CDR1 SGHTA, CDR2 FQGTGA. The CDR3 length is 13 residues. Trimming pared 5 bases from V and 2 bases from J, leaving 8 bases between. CDR3 in DNA: TGTGCCAGCAGCCCAGGAATCACAGATACGCAGTATTTT. Amino acids: CASSPGITDTQYF.

The chain joins TRBV6-2 or TRBV6-3 to TRBJ1-1, with 7 bases identical to TRBD1. Germline CDR1 is MNHEY and CDR2 is SVGEGT. The CDR3 consists of 16 residues. V trimming: 5 bases; J trimming: 1 base; junction bases outside the gene matches: 10. DNA of the CDR3: TGTGCCAGCAGTCGGGGACAGCTCAAGAAGAACACTGAAGCTTTCTTT. Its protein is CASSRGQLKKNTEAFF.

J is TRBJ2-7 and V is TRBV18; 7 bases fit TRBD1. Germline loops: CDR1 KGHSH, CDR2 LQKENI. The CDR3 has 15 residues. J gave up 7 bases and V 2 bases, and 11 bases lay outside the gene matches. The CDR3 is CASSPTRTGIREQYF. The CDR3 DNA sequence: TGTGCCAGCTCACCAACGAGGACAGGCATAAGGGAGCAGTACTTC. Full variable domain (outside the CDR3, taken from reference TRBV18 and TRBJ2-7): NAGVMQNPRHLVRRRGQEARLRCSPMKGHSHVYWYRQLPEEGLKFMVYLQKENIIDESGMPKERFSAEFPKEGPSILRIQQVVRGDSAAYFCASSPTRTGIREQYFGPGTRLTVT.

V gene TRBV19 combines with J gene TRBJ2-3; tentatively, D is TRBD2 (5 bases). The CDR3 covers 15 residues. Germline values: CDR1 LNHDA, CDR2 SQIVND (reference sequence). The V gene lost 4 bases and the J gene lost 4 bases, with 15 bases spanning the gap. CDR3 sequence: CASSRGDNPADTQYF. Written as DNA, the CDR3 is TGTGCCAGTAGTAGGGGAGATAATCCTGCAGATACGCAGTATTTT.

CDR3 nucleotides: TGTGCCAGCACCACCTGGGGCAGCTCCTACGAGCAGTACTTC. Its translation: CASTTWGSSYEQYF. This chain uses TRBV28 with TRBJ2-7, with a possible D match to TRBD1 (5 bases). CDR1 and CDR2 (germline): MDHEN, SYDVKM. CDR3 length equals 14 residues. The ends were cut back, 7 bases at V and 0 bases at J, with 13 bases in the middle.

This clone occurred once. The V call is TRBV28, the J call TRBJ1-2; D might be TRBD1 (5 bases). CDR3 size: 14 residues. Trimming shortened V by 2 bases and J by 4 bases, and 11 bases separated the two germline ends. CDR1 is MDHEN, CDR2 SYDVKM, per germline. CDR3 amino acids: CASSLSPQVYGYTF. The CDR3 DNA follows: TGTGCCAGCAGTTTAAGCCCACAGGTCTATGGCTACACCTTC.

The V call is TRBV2, the J call TRBJ2-1; 12 bases map to TRBD2. Germline assignment: CDR1 SNHLY and CDR2 FYNNEI. The CDR3 runs 17 residues. The trim removed 4 bases at V and 0 bases at J, leaving 4 bases unmatched. CDR3 residues: CASSVLAGGSSYNEQFF. The CDR3 nucleotides are TGTGCCAGCAGTGTTCTAGCGGGAGGGAGCTCCTACAATGAGCAGTTCTTC.

The rearrangement joins TRBV4-3 to TRBJ2-1; D might be TRBD1 (5 bases). This CDR3 comprises 16 residues. Germline CDR1 is LGHNA and CDR2 is YSLEER. With 0 bases removed from V and 6 bases from J, the gap between germline ends came to 15 bases. The CDR3 sequence: CASSQDPFPRANEQFF. The CDR3 DNA reads TGCGCCAGCAGCCAAGATCCTTTCCCCAGGGCCAATGAGCAGTTCTTC.

The CDR3 loop reads CASSAGQGDEQYF. DNA of the CDR3: TGTGCCAGCAGTGCGGGACAGGGAGACGAGCAGTACTTC. This chain links TRBV27 with TRBJ2-7; 9 bases are shared with TRBD1. Trimming at V came to 5 bases and at J to 5 bases, leaving 4 bases not matched to a gene. This CDR3 has 13 residues. Germline V CDR1 and CDR2: MNHEY, SMNVEV (reference sequence).

The CDR3 spells CASSFPGQGASYEQYF. CDR3 nucleotide sequence: TGTGCCAGCAGTTTTCCCGGACAGGGGGCCTCCTACGAGCAGTACTTC. This rearrangement joins TRBV6-5 to TRBJ2-7; 11 bases fit TRBD1. Germline CDR1 is MNHEY and CDR2 is SVGAGI. V trimming: 4 bases; J trimming: 0 bases; junction bases outside the gene matches: 5. The CDR3 consists of 16 residues.

This chain joins TRBV7-2 and TRBJ2-3; 7 nucleotides agree with TRBD2. Germline lookup yields CDR1 SGHTA and CDR2 FQGNSA. Trimming at V came to 5 bases and at J to 1 base, leaving 6 bases not matched to a gene. The CDR3 is 15 amino acids. The CDR3 protein is CASSPQRGGTDTQYF. The CDR3 bases are TGTGCCAGCAGCCCCCAGCGGGGAGGCACAGATACGCAGTATTTT.

This clone has just one count. The CDR3 DNA reads TGTGCCAGCTCACCACCGCGGGTCAGCAATCAGCCCCAGCATTTT. Translated, it gives CASSPPRVSNQPQHF. This chain links TRBV18 with TRBJ1-5; no reliable D call. CDR3 length equals 15 residues. The germline V gene encodes CDR1 KGHSH and CDR2 LQKENI. The V end lost 0 bases, the J end lost 1 base, and 7 bases lay between the germline ends.

The rearrangement uses TRBV13 and TRBJ2-1; TRBD2 agrees at 13 bases. Germline V gives CDR1 PRHDT, CDR2 FYEKMQ (reference sequence). The ends lost 4 bases at V and 0 bases at J; junction bases unmatched: 6. CDR3 size: 18 residues. The CDR3 sequence: CASSSLLAGGRSYNEQFF. The CDR3 bases are TGTGCCAGCAGCTCCTTACTAGCGGGGGGGCGCTCCTACAATGAGCAGTTCTTC.

V and J are TRBV6-1 and TRBJ1-2, with D possibly TRBD1 on 5 matching bases. In germline, CDR1 is MNHNS, CDR2 SASEGT. Trimming removed 0 bases from V and 4 bases from J, with 15 bases in between. This CDR3 has 16 amino acids. The CDR3 reads CASSEALGPEPYGYTF. CDR3 nucleotide sequence: TGTGCCAGCAGTGAAGCCCTGGGGCCAGAGCCCTATGGCTACACCTTC.

The CDR3 is CASSHGSGSLNEQFF. The CDR3 nucleotides read TGTGCCAGCAGCCATGGTAGCGGGAGTCTCAATGAGCAGTTCTTC. The rearrangement links TRBV3-1 (or the pseudogene TRBV3-2) to TRBJ2-1, with 9 bases lining up with TRBD2. This CDR3 region has 15 residues. Trimming cost V 3 bases and J 6 bases; bases outside gene matches: 6. Germline values: CDR1 LGHDT, CDR2 YNNKEL (reference sequence).